This T cell receptor beta chain was retrieved from a study of T-cell memory formation after mild COVID-19. General study points: Among clones peaking at day 37 in the second wave, SARS-CoV-2 specificity remained unconfirmed.

Germline values: CDR1 WSHSY, CDR2 SAAADI. This CDR3 is 14 amino acids long. V dropped 6 bases and J dropped 2; count of bases not matched to a gene: 4. In the case of this clonotype: What it binds is not known.

TCRdb reanalysed the 5' RACE reads using MiXCR and keeps one entry per CDR3 protein. Here the sample spans some 280,000 distinct CDR3 sequences, about a sixth being singletons. The clonotype originates from a young man who had mild COVID-19 (a few samples of this study predate the infection). Cell type and time point are not known. V and J are TRBV10-2 and TRBJ2-3; TRBD1 matches 8 bases. Sequencing was done on a sample of PBMCs or a T cell subset sorted from them (not recorded which). The CDR3 loop is CASRRQGPTDTQYF. The CDR3 DNA reads TGCGCCAGCAGGCGACAGGGGCCCACAGATACGCAGTATTTT.